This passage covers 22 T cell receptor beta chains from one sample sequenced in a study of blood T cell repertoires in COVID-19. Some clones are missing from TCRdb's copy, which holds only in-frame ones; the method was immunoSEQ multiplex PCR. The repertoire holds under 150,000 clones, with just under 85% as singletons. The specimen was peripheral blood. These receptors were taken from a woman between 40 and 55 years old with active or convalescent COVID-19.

The CDR3 here is CASSPLAGVHEQYF. CDR3 coding DNA: TGCGCCAGCAGCCCACTAGCGGGAGTGCACGAGCAGTACTTC. The chain carries TRBV10-1 and TRBJ2-7; the match to TRBD2 covers 11 bases. Germline V gene sequence: CDR1 WNHNN, CDR2 SYGVQD (reference sequence). V shed 6 bases and J 5 bases; nucleotides not matched to a gene: 6. This CDR3 spans 14 amino acids.

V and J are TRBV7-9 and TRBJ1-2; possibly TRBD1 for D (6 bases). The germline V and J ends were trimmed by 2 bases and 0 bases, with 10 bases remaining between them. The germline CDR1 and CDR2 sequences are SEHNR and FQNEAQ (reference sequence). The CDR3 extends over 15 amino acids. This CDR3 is CASSLSRQANYGYTF. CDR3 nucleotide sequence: TGTGCCAGCAGCTTATCTCGACAGGCTAACTATGGCTACACCTTC.

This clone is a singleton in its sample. The CDR3 is CASSLQSTDTQYF. As DNA, the CDR3 is TGCGCCAGCAGCTTACAAAGCACAGATACGCAGTATTTT. The rearrangement links TRBV5-1 to TRBJ2-3, with no clear D. With 2 bases removed from V and 0 bases from J, the gap between germline ends came to 4 bases. The CDR3 length is 13 residues. CDR1 and CDR2 (germline): SGHRS, YFSETQ.

CDR3: CASSLDSGTGQETQYF. The DNA for the CDR3 is TGTGCCAGCAGCTTGGACTCTGGGACAGGGCAAGAGACCCAGTACTTC. The gene calls are TRBV7-6 and TRBJ2-5; 9 nucleotides match TRBD1. This CDR3 spans 16 amino acids. Germline CDR1 SGHVS, CDR2 FNYEAQ. Unmatched junction bases numbered 7, after V lost 3 bases and J lost 2 bases.

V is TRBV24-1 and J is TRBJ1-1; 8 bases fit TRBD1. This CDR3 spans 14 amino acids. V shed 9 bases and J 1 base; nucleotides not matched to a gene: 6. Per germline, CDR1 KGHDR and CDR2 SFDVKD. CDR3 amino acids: CATRAGGENTEAFF. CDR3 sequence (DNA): TGTGCCACCCGCGCAGGGGGCGAGAACACTGAAGCTTTCTTT.

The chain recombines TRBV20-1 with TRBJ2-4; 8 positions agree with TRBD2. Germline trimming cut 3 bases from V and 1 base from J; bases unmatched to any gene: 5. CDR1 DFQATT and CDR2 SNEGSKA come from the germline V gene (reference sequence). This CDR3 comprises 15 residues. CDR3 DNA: TGCAGTGCTAGTAGCGGGAAGGCGGCCAAAAACATTCAGTACTTC. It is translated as CSASSGKAAKNIQYF.

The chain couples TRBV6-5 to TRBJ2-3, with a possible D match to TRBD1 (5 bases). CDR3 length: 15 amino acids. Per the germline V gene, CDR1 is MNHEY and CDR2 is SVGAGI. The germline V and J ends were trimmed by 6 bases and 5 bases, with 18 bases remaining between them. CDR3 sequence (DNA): TGTGCCAGCAGAGTGGGCAGGGTGAGAGGAGATACGCAGTATTTT. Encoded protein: CASRVGRVRGDTQYF.

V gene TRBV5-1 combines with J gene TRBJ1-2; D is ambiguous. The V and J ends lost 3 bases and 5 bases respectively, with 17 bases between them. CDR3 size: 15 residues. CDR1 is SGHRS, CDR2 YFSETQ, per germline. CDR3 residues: CASSYLTDSSYGYTF. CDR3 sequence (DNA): TGCGCCAGCAGCTACCTGACTGACTCGAGTTATGGCTACACCTTC. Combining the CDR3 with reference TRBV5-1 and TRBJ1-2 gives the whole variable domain KAGVTQTPRYLIKTRGQQVTLSCSPISGHRSVSWYQQTPGQGLQFLFEYFSETQRNKGNFPGRFSGRQFSNSRSEMNVSTLELGDSALYLCASSYLTDSSYGYTFGSGTRLTVV.

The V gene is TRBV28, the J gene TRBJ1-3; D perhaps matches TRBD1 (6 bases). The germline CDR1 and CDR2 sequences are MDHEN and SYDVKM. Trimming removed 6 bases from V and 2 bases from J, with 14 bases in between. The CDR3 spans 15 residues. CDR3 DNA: TGTGCCAGCAGCCCCCCGGGGGGCCCTGGAAACACCATATATTTT. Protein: CASSPPGGPGNTIYF. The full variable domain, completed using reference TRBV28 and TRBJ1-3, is DVKVTQSSRYLVKRTGEKVFLECVQDMDHENMFWYRQDPGLGLRLIYFSYDVKMKEKGDIPEGYSVSREKKERFSLILESASTNQTSMYLCASSPPGGPGNTIYFGEGSWLTVV.

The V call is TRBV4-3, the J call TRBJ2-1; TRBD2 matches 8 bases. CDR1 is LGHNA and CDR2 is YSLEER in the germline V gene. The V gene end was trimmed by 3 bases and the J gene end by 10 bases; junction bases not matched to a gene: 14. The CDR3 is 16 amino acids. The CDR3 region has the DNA TGCGCCAGCAGCCAGGCCCTCGCGGGAGGACGAGAGGAGCAGTTCTTC. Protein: CASSQALAGGREEQFF.

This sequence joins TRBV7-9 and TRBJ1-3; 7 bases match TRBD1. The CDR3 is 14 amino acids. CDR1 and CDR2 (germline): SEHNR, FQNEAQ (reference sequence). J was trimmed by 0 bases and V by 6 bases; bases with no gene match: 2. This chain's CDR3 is CASRAGGSGNTIYF. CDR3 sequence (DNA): TGTGCCAGCAGAGCAGGGGGCTCTGGAAACACCATATATTTT.

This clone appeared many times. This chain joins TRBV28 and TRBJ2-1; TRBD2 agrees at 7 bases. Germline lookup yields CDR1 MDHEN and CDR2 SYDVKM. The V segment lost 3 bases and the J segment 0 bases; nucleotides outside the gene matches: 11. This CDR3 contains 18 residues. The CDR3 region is CASSFMGLAVSSYNEQFF. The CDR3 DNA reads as TGTGCCAGCAGTTTTATGGGGCTAGCGGTGAGCTCCTACAATGAGCAGTTCTTC.

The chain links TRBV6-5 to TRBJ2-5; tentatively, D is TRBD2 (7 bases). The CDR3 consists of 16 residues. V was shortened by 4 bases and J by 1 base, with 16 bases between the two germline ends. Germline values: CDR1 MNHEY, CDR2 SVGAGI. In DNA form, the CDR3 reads TGTGCCAGCAGTTGGAGGACGGGGGGCATCCAAGAGACCCAGTACTTC. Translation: CASSWRTGGIQETQYF.

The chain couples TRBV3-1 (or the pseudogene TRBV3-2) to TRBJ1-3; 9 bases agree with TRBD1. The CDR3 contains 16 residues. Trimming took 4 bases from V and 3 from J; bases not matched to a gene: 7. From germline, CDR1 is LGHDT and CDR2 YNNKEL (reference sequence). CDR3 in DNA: TGTGCCAGCAGCCCAATACACAGGGGGCTTGGAAACACCATATATTTT. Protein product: CASSPIHRGLGNTIYF.

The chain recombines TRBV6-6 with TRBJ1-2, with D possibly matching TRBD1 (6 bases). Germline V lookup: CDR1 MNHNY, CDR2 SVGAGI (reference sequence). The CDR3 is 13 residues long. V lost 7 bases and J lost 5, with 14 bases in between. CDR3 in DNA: TGTGCCAGCACCCTGGGGGGGCTATATGGCTACACCTTC. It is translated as CASTLGGLYGYTF.

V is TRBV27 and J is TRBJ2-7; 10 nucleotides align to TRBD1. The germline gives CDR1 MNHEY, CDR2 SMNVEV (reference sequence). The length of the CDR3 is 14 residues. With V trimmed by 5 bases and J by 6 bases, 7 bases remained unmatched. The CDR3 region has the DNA TGTGCCAGCAGTCGGGGACAGGGGCCCCTCGAGCAGTACTTC. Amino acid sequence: CASSRGQGPLEQYF.

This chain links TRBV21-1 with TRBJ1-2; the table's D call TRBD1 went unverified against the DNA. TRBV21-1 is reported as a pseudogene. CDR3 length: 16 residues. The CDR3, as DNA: TGTGCCAGCAGCCCAACCCACATGACAGCCCCCTATGGCTACACCTTC. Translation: CASSPTHMTAPYGYTF.

CDR3 in amino acids: CASFAGGPTDTQYF. CDR3 DNA sequence: TGTGCCAGCTTTGCCGGGGGGCCCACAGATACGCAGTATTTT. V is TRBV19 and J is TRBJ2-3; maybe TRBD2 (7 bases). The length of the CDR3 is 14 residues. Germline V gene data show CDR1 as LNHDA and CDR2 as SQIVND (reference sequence). Trimming took 9 bases from V and 2 from J, leaving 15 bases between them.

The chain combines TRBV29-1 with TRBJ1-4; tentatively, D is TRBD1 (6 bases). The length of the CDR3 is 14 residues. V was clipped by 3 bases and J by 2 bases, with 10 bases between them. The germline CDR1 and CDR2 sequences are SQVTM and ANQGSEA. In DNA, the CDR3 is TGCAGCGTTGAGTTACAGGGCACTAATGAAAAACTGTTTTTT. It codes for CSVELQGTNEKLFF.

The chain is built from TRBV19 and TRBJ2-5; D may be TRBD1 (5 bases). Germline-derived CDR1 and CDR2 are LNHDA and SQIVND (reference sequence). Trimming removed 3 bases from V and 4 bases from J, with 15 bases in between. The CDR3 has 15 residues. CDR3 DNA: TGTGCCAGTAGTATGGTCCAGGGAATAGGAGAGACCCAGTACTTC. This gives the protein CASSMVQGIGETQYF.

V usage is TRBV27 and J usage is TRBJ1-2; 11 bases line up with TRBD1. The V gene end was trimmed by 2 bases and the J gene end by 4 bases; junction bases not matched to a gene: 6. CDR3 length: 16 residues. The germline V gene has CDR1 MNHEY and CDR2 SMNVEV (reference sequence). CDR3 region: CASSLKAGTGGYGYTF. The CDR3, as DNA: TGTGCCAGCAGTTTAAAGGCCGGGACAGGGGGCTATGGCTACACCTTC.

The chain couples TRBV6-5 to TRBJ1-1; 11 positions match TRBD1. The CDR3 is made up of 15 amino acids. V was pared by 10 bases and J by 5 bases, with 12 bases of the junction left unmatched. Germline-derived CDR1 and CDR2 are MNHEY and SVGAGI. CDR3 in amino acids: CATLLGGTGGTEAFF. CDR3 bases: TGTGCCACTTTGTTGGGGGGGACAGGGGGAACTGAAGCTTTCTTT.